Described below is a single T cell receptor beta chain sequence and its context. The sample originates from a study of blood T cell repertoires in COVID-19. Across the study: PBMCs, B-cell-depleted T cells, or T cells provided the cDNA or gDNA that made up the material.

The CDR3 runs to 14 residues. Between the trimmed V and J ends, which lost 4 bases and 8 bases, there was a span of 17 bases. Germline V gene data show CDR1 as SGHAT and CDR2 as FQNNGV. Source study methods: Reference gene primer amplification yielded estimated nucleated cell counts. Generated by immunoSEQ multiplex PCR, the TCRdb table keeps only in-frame clones and is missing some. V and J calls and clone size are copied from that table; D and trimming were computed from the DNA. Of 250,000 or so clones detected, roughly nine tenths appear once; the ten largest clones hold roughly 5%. This clonotype was sampled from a woman in her 40s who had recovered from COVID-19. V and J are TRBV11-2 and TRBJ1-2; D remains unclear. The sample consisted of peripheral blood. CDR3 in DNA: TGTGCCAGCAGCTCAAGACGGGATAAGAGGGGCTACACCTTC. This gives the protein CASSSRRDKRGYTF.